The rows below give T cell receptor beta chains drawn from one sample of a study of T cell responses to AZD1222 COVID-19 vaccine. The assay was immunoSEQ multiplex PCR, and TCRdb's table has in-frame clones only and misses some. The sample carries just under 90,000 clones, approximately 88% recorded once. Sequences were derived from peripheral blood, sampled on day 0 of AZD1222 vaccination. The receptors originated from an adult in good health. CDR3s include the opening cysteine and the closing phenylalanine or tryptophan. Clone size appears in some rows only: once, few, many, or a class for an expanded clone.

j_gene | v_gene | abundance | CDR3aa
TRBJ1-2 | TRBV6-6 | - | CASRTGSSNYGYTF
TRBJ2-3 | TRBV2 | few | CASSGGGGRTDTQYF
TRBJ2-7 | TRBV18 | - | CASSPPGSGGYEQYF
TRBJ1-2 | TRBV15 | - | CATSRGVGIGNGYTF
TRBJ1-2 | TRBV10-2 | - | CASSELSNYGYTF
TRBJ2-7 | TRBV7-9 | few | CASGPGQEPYEQYF
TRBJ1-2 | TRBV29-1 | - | CSVERDFYGYTF
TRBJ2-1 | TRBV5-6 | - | CASSLAGRNEQFF
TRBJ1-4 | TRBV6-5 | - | CASSYGDRESEKLFF
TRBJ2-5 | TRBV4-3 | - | CASSQVARQSPQETQYF
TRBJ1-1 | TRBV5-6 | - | CASSLALGQAFF
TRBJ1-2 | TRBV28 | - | CASIRTSENYGYTF
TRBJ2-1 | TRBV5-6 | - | CASSPVGLAGNYNEQFF
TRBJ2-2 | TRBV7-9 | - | CASSSSGTRVTGELFF
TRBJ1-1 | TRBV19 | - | CASRQRVGEAFF
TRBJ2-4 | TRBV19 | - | CASSMPGTSNLAKNIQYF
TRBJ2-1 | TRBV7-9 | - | CASSPGTSGYNEQFF
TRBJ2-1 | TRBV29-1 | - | CSVDGQRNEQFF
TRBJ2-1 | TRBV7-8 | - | CASSLATERINEQFF
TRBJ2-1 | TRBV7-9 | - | CASSPDRGRTPYNEQFF
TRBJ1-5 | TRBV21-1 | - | CASILNPAGYFSCQPQHF
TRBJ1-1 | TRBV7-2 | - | CASSFRNTEAFF
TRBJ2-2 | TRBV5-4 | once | CASSFDRWNTGELFF
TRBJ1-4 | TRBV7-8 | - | CASSLPAEGAGFNEKLFF
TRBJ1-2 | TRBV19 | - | CASSIPRTGGDGYTF
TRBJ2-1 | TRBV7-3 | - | CASSPAGRDNEQFF
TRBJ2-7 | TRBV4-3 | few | CASSQTTGVGEQYF
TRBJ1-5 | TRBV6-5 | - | CASRKTEYSNQPQHF
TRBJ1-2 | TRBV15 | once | CATSRDGWGTGGGYTF
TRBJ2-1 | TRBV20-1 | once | CSARLAAEQFF
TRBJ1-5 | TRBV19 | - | CATRDSFNQPQHF
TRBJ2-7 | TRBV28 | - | CASSLYLLAEEQYF
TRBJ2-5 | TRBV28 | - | CASRTGTQETQYF
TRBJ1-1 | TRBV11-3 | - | CASSPGTGNTEAFF
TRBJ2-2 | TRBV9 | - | CASSLKTGGTGELFF